This is a list of T cell receptor beta chains from one sample in a study of STAT5B mutations in CD4+ large granular lymphocyte leukemia. TCRdb keeps only in-frame clones here, not all; method: immunoSEQ multiplex PCR. This table has about 33,000 clones, roughly 79% appearing once. The material sequenced was CD4+ T cells from blood buffy coats. These receptors were collected from a human donor in good health. CDR3s include the opening cysteine and the closing phenylalanine or tryptophan. D genes are given only for firm matches. The size field is filled for only some rows; it gives once, few, many or a size class.

v_call	cdr3_length	clone_size	j_call	d_call	cdr3_aa	cdr3_nt
TRBV6-4	14	-	TRBJ2-2	-	CASSEAAEGGELFF	TGTGCCAGCAGTGAGGCAGCAGAGGGCGGGGAGCTGTTTTTT
TRBV28	16	-	TRBJ1-4	-	CASSPRQAATNEKLFF	TGTGCCAGCAGTCCCCGACAGGCTGCAACTAATGAAAAACTGTTTTTT
TRBV6-5	15	-	TRBJ2-3	-	CASSYSWERSDTQYF	TGTGCCAGCAGTTACTCCTGGGAAAGATCAGATACGCAGTATTTT
TRBV11-3	14	-	TRBJ2-3	-	CASSLDGTTDTQYF	TGTGCCAGCAGCTTAGATGGTACCACAGATACGCAGTATTTT
TRBV7-2	14	-	TRBJ2-5	-	CASSLYSGEETQYF	TGTGCCAGCAGCTTATACAGTGGAGAAGAGACCCAGTACTTC
TRBV28	12	few	TRBJ1-5	TRBD1	CASWDRRQPQHF	TGTGCCAGCTGGGACAGAAGACAGCCCCAGCATTTT
TRBV28	15	once	TRBJ2-7	TRBD2	CASSPPGGGANEQYF	TGTGCCAGCAGTCCCCCCGGGGGGGGAGCTAACGAGCAGTACTTC
TRBV7-2	14	few	TRBJ1-5	-	CASSLDGRYQPQHF	TGTGCCAGCAGCTTGGACGGGCGCTATCAGCCCCAGCATTTT
TRBV18	14	-	TRBJ1-1	-	CASSPGGGDTEAFF	TGTGCCAGCTCACCAGGCGGGGGAGACACTGAAGCTTTCTTT
TRBV10-3	14	-	TRBJ2-7	-	CAISESSGVDEQYF	TGTGCCATCAGTGAGTCTTCGGGAGTAGACGAGCAGTACTTC
TRBV18	16	-	TRBJ1-5	-	CASSSYIGGSNQPQHF	TGTGCCAGCTCATCCTACATTGGCGGGAGCAATCAGCCCCAGCATTTT
TRBV28	14	-	TRBJ2-5	-	CASSPGQLQETQYF	TGTGCCAGCAGTCCCGGACAGTTACAAGAGACCCAGTACTTC
TRBV9	16	-	TRBJ2-1	TRBD1	CASSPQTGASYNEQFF	TGTGCCAGCAGCCCTCAGACAGGGGCCTCTTACAATGAGCAGTTCTTC
TRBV9	15	-	TRBJ1-2	-	CASSVGGGRDYGYTF	TGTGCCAGCAGCGTAGGGGGGGGGCGCGACTATGGCTACACCTTC
TRBV27	13	-	TRBJ1-2	TRBD1	CASARQGNYGYTF	TGTGCCAGCGCCCGACAGGGGAACTATGGCTACACCTTC
TRBV28	13	-	TRBJ2-7	-	CASRFPRSYEQYF	TGTGCCAGCAGGTTCCCCCGCTCCTACGAGCAGTACTTC
TRBV10-2	12	-	TRBJ1-1	-	CASSSGNTEAFF	TGCGCCAGCAGCTCAGGGAACACTGAAGCTTTCTTT
TRBV27	15	-	TRBJ1-2	-	CASGRIGSLGYGYTF	TGTGCCAGCGGACGGATCGGGAGTTTGGGGTATGGCTACACCTTC
TRBV29-1	14	-	TRBJ2-3	-	CSVVELFSTDTQYF	TGCAGCGTTGTCGAGCTTTTTAGCACAGATACGCAGTATTTT